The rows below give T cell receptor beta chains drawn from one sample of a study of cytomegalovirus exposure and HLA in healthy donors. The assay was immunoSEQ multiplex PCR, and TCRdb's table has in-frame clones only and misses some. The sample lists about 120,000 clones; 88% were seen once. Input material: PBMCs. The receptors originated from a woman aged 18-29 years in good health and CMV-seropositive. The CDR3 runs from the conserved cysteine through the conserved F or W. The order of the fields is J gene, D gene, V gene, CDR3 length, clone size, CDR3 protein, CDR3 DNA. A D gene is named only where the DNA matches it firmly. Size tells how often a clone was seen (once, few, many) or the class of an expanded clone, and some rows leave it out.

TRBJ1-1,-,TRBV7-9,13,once,CASSLGDHTEAFF,TGTGCCAGCAGCTTAGGAGATCACACTGAAGCTTTCTTT
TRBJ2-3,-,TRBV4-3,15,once,CASSPGPTDTDTQYF,TGCGCCAGCAGCCCGGGCCCGACAGACACAGATACGCAGTATTTT
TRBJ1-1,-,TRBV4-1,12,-,CASSRGETEAFF,TGCGCCAGCAGCCGGGGGGAGACTGAAGCTTTCTTT
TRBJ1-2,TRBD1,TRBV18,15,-,CASSPYSGTGYGYTF,TGTGCCAGCTCACCATACTCCGGGACAGGGTATGGCTACACCTTC
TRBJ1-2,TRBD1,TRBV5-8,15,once,CASSSGQGAAYGYTF,TGTGCCAGCAGCTCCGGACAGGGGGCCGCCTATGGCTACACCTTC
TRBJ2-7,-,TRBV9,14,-,CASSVGGGMYEQYF,TGTGCCAGCAGCGTAGGTGGAGGGATGTACGAGCAGTACTTC
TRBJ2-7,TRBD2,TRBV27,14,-,CASSLVAGGYEQYF,TGTGCCAGCAGTTTAGTCGCGGGAGGGTACGAGCAGTACTTC
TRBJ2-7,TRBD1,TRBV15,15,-,CATSRGRTGAYEQYF,TGTGCCACCAGCAGAGGACGGACAGGGGCCTACGAGCAGTACTTC
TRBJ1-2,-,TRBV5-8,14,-,CASSLKTALYGYTF,TGTGCCAGCAGCTTGAAGACAGCGCTCTATGGCTACACCTTC
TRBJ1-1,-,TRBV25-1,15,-,CASSEARGKNTEAFF,TGTGCCAGCAGTGAAGCTAGAGGGAAGAACACTGAAGCTTTCTTT
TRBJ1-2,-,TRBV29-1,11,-,CSAQEVYGYTF,TGCAGCGCCCAGGAGGTTTATGGCTACACCTTC
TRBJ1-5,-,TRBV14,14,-,CASSQKSSNQPQHF,TGTGCCAGCAGCCAGAAAAGCAGCAATCAGCCCCAGCATTTT
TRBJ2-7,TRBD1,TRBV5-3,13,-,CARSLTGGYEQYF,TGTGCCAGAAGCTTGACAGGGGGCTACGAGCAGTACTTC
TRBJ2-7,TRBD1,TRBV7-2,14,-,CASSFDRGRYEQYF,TGTGCCAGCAGCTTCGACAGGGGGCGGTACGAGCAGTACTTC
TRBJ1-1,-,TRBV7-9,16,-,CASSNFQGLMNTEAFF,TGTGCCAGCTCCAACTTTCAGGGGCTAATGAACACTGAAGCTTTCTTT
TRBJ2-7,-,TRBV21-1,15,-,CASSASGTATYEQYF,TGTGCCAGCAGCGCTTCCGGGACAGCAACCTACGAGCAGTACTTC
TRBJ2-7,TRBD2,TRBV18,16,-,CASSPSSGTNSYEQYF,TGTGCCAGCTCACCTTCTAGCGGGACGAACTCCTACGAGCAGTACTTC
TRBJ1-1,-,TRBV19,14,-,CASSIDYQGGEAFF,TGTGCCAGTAGTATAGACTATCAGGGCGGTGAAGCTTTCTTT
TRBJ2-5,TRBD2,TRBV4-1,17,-,CASSPLPSGGRKETQYF,TGCGCCAGCAGCCCCCTACCTAGCGGGGGGCGGAAAGAGACCCAGTACTTC
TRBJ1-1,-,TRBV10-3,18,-,CAISESRHLILLNTEAFF,TGTGCCATCAGTGAGTCGAGACACCTGATCCTCTTGAACACTGAAGCTTTCTTT
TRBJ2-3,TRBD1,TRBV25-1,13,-,CASSAGQGIGQYF,TGTGCCAGCAGTGCGGGACAGGGGATTGGGCAGTATTTT
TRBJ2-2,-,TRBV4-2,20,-,CASSSESRTRSDPNTGELFF,TGTGCCAGCAGCTCCGAATCACGAACTAGGTCTGATCCGAACACCGGGGAGCTGTTTTTT
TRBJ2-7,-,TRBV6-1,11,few,CASRQESEQYF,TGTGCCAGCAGACAGGAGTCCGAGCAGTACTTC
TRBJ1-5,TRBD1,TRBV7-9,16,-,CASSLGTGVNNQPQHF,TGTGCCAGCAGCTTAGGGACAGGGGTGAACAATCAGCCCCAGCATTTT
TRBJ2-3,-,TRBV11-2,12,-,CASSFGGDTQYF,TGTGCCAGCAGCTTTGGGGGGGATACGCAGTATTTT
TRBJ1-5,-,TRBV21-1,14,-,CASSTDTDNQPQHF,TGTGCCAGCAGTACCGACACGGACAATCAGCCCCAGCATTTT
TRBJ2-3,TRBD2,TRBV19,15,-,CASSSSGTVWFTQYF,TGTGCCAGTAGTTCCAGCGGGACGGTTTGGTTTACGCAGTATTTT
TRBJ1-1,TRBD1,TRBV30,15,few,CAWGPGDRDSPEAFF,TGTGCCTGGGGGCCCGGGGACAGGGATTCCCCTGAAGCTTTCTTT
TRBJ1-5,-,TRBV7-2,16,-,CASSAAQGSGDQPQHF,TGTGCCAGCAGCGCAGCGCAGGGGTCGGGTGATCAGCCCCAGCATTTT
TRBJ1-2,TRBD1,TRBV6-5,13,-,CASTLGQSYGYTF,TGTGCCAGCACCCTGGGACAGTCCTATGGCTACACCTTC
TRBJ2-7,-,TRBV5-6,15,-,CASSLAGRHGYEQYF,TGTGCCAGCAGCTTGGCCGGTCGACATGGTTACGAGCAGTACTTC
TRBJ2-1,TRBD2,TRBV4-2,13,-,CASSQEGGGTLFF,TGTGCCAGCAGCCAAGAGGGGGGGGGTACGTTGTTCTTC
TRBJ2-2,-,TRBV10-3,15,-,CAISEGGPPTGELFF,TGTGCCATCAGTGAAGGGGGACCCCCTACCGGGGAGCTGTTTTTT
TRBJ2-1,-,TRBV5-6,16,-,CASSLTGAGSYNEQFF,TGTGCCAGCAGCTTAACAGGGGCGGGGTCCTACAATGAGCAGTTCTTC
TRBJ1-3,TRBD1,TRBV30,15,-,CASYPGQGSGNTIYF,TGTGCCTCCTATCCGGGACAGGGGTCTGGAAACACCATATATTTT
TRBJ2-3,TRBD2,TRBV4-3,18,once,CASSQDVPSLAGADTQYF,TGCGCCAGCAGCCAAGATGTCCCTTCACTAGCGGGAGCTGATACGCAGTATTTT
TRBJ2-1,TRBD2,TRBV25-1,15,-,CASSDPTSPYDEQFF,TGTGCCAGCAGTGACCCGACTAGCCCCTACGATGAGCAGTTCTTC
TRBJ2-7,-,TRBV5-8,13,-,CASSVLGSYEQYF,TGTGCCAGCAGCGTACTAGGATCCTACGAGCAGTACTTC